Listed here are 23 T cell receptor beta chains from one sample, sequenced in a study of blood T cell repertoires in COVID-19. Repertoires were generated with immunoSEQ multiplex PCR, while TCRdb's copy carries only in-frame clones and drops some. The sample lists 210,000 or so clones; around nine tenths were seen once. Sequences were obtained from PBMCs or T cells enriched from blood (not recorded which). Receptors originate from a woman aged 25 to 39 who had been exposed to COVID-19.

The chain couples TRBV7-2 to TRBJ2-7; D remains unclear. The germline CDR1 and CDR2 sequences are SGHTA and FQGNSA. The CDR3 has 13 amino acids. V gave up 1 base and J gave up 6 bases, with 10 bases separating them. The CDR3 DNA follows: TGTGCCAGCAGCTTAGAACTTCGCTCCGAGCAGTACTTC. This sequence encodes CASSLELRSEQYF. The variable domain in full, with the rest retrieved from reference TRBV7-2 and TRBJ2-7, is GAGVSQSPSNKVTEKGKDVELRCDPISGHTALYWYRQSLGQGLEFLIYFQGNSAPDKSGLPSDRFSAERTGGSVSTLTIQRTQQEDSAVYLCASSLELRSEQYFGPGTRLTVT.

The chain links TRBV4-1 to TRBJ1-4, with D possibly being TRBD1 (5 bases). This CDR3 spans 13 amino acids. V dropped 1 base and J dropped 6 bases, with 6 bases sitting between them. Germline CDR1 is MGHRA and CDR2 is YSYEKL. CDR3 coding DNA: TGCGCCAGCAGCCAAGGGGGGGATGAAAAACTGTTTTTT. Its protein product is CASSQGGDEKLFF.

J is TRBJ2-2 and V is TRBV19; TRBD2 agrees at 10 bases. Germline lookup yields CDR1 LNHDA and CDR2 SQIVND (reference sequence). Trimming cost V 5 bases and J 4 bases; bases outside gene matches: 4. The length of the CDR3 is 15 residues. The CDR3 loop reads CASSFLAGATGELFF. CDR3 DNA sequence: TGTGCCAGTAGTTTCCTAGCGGGAGCCACCGGGGAGCTGTTTTTT. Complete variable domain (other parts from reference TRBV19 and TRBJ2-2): DGGITQSPKYLFRKEGQNVTLSCEQNLNHDAMYWYRQDPGQGLRLIYYSQIVNDFQKGDIAEGYSVSREKKESFPLTVTSAQKNPTAFYLCASSFLAGATGELFFGEGSRLTVL.

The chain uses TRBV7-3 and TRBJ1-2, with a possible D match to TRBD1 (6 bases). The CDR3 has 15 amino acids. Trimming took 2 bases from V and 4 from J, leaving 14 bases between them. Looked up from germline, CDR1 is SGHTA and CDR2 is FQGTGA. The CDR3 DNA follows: TGTGCCAGCAGCTTAGGGGCAGGGGCCCTCTATGGCTACACCTTC. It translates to CASSLGAGALYGYTF.

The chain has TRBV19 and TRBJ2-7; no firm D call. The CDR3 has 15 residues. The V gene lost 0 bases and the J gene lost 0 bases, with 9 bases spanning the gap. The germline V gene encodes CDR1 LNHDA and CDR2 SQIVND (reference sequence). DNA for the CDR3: TGTGCCAGTAGTATAGATGAGTCGAGCTCCTACGAGCAGTACTTC. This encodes CASSIDESSSYEQYF.

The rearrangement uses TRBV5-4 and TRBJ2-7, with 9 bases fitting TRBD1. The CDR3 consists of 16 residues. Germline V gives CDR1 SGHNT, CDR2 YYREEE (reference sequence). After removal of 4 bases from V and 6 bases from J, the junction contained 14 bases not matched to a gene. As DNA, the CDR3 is TGTGCCAGCAGCATGGGGGCCGGGACAGGGTACGGCGAGCAGTACTTC. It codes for CASSMGAGTGYGEQYF.

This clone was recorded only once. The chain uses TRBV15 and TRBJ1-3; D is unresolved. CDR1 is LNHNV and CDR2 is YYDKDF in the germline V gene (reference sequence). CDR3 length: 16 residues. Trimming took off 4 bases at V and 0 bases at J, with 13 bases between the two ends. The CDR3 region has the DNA TGTGCCACCAGCAATAGAAACAGAATCTCTGGAAACACCATATATTTT. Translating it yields CATSNRNRISGNTIYF.

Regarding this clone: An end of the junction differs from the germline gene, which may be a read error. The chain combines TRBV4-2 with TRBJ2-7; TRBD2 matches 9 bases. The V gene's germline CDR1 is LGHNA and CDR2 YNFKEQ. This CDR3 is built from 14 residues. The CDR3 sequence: CASRRGREEREESF. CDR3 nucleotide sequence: TGTGCCAGCAGAAGGGGGAGGGAGGAGCGGGAGGAGTCCTTC.

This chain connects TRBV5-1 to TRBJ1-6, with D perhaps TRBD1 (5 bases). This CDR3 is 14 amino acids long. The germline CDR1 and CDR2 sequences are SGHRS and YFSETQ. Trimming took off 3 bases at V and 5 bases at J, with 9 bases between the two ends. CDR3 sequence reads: CASSSRDHNSPLHF. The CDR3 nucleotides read TGCGCCAGCAGCTCCAGGGATCATAATTCACCCCTCCACTTT.

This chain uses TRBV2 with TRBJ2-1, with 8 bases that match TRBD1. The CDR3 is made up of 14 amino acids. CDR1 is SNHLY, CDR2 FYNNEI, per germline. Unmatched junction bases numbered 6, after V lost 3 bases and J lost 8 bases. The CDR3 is CASSEAGGLDEQFF. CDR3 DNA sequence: TGTGCCAGCAGTGAGGCAGGGGGCTTGGATGAGCAGTTCTTC.

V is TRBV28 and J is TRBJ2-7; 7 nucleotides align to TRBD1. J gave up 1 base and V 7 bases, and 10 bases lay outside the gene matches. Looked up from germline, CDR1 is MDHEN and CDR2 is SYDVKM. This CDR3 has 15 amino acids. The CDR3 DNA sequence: TGTGCCAGCACCCGAGTAGGGGGCAGGTCCTACGAGCAGTACTTC. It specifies CASTRVGGRSYEQYF.

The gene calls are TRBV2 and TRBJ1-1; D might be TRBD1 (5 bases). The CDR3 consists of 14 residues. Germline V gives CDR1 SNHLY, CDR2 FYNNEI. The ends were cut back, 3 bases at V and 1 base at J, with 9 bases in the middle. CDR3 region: CASSDGQGNTEAFF. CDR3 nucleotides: TGTGCCAGCAGTGATGGGCAGGGGAACACTGAAGCTTTCTTT.

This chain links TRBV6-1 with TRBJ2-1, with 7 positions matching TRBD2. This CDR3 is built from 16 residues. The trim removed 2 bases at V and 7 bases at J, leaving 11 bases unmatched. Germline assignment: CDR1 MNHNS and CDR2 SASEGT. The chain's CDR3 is CASSEIPGLTVNEQFF. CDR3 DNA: TGTGCCAGCAGTGAAATCCCGGGACTAACTGTGAATGAGCAGTTCTTC.

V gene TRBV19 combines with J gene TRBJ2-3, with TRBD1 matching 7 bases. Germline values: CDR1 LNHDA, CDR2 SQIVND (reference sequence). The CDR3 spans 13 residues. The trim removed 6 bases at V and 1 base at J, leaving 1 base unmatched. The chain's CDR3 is CASRGTGTDTQYF. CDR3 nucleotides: TGTGCCAGTAGGGGGACAGGCACAGATACGCAGTATTTT.

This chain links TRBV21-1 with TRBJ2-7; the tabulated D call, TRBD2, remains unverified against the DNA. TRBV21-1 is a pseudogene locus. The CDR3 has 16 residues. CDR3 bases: TGTGCCAGCAGCAAACGGCGTCTCCGGAGCTCCTACGAGCAGTACTTC. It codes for CASSKRRLRSSYEQYF.

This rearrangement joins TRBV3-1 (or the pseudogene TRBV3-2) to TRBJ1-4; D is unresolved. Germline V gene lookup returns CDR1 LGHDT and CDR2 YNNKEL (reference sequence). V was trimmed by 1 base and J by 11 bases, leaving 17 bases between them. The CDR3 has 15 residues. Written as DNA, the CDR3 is TGTGCCAGCAGCCAAGCGGCCGGCGGTCGGGGTAAACTGTTTTTT. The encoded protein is CASSQAAGGRGKLFF.

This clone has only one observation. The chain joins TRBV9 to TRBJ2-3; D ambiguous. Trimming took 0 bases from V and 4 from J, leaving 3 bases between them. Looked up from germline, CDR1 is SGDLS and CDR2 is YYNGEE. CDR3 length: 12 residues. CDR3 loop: CASSVEPDTQYF. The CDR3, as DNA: TGTGCCAGCAGCGTAGAGCCAGATACGCAGTATTTT.

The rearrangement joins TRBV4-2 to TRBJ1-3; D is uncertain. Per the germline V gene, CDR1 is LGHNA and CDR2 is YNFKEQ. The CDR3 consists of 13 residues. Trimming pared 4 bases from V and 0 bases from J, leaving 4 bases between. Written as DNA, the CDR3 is TGTGCCAGCAGCCCCTCCTCTGGAAACACCATATATTTT. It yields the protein CASSPSSGNTIYF.

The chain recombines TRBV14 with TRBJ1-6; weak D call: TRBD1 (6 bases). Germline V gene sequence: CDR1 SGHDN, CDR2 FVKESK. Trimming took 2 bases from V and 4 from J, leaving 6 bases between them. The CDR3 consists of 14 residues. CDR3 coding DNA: TGTGCCAGCAGCCAACAGGGGTATAATTCACCCCTCCACTTT. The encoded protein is CASSQQGYNSPLHF. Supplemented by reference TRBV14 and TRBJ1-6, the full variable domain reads EAGVTQFPSHSVIEKGQTVTLRCDPISGHDNLYWYRRVMGKEIKFLLHFVKESKQDESGMPNNRFLAERTGGTYSTLKVQPAELEDSGVYFCASSQQGYNSPLHFGNGTRLTVT.

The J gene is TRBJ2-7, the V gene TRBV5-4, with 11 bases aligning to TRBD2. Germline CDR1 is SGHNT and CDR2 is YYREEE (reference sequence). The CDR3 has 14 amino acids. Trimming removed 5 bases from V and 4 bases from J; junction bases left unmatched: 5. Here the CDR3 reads CASREGLAEYEQYF. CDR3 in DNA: TGTGCCAGCAGGGAGGGACTAGCGGAATACGAGCAGTACTTC.

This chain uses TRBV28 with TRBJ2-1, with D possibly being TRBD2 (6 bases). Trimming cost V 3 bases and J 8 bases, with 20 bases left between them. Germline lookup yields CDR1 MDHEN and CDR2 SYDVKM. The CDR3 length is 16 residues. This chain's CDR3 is CASSFIQASDGYEQFF. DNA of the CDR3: TGTGCCAGCAGTTTCATTCAGGCTAGCGACGGGTATGAGCAGTTCTTC.

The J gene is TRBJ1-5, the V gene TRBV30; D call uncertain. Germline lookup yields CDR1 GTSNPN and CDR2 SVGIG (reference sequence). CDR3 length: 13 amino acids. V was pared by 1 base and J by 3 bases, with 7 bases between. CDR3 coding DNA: TGTGCCTGGAGTGGAGGTATCAATCAGCCCCAGCATTTT. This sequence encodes CAWSGGINQPQHF.

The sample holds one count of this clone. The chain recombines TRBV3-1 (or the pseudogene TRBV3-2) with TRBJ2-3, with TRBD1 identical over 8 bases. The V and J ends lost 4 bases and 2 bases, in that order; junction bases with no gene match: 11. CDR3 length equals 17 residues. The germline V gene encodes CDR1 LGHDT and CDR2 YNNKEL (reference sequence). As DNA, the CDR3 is TGTGCCAGCAGCCGACGCCGTAGGACAGGGTCCACAGATACGCAGTATTTT. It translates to CASSRRRRTGSTDTQYF.